A single sample is the source of the 13 T cell receptor beta chains below, sequenced in a study of blood T cell repertoires in COVID-19. Profiled with immunoSEQ multiplex PCR; TCRdb holds only in-frame clones, not every one. The repertoire includes about 330,000 clones, about 90% of them detected once, and 0.9% to 1.2% sits in the top ten. Sequencing was done on a sample of PBMCs or T cells enriched from blood (not recorded which). Every receptor here comes from a woman in her thirties who had recovered from COVID-19.

The chain joins TRBV11-2 to TRBJ2-3; a possible D gene is TRBD2 (6 bases). V was clipped by 5 bases and J by 4 bases, with 10 bases between them. The germline V gene encodes CDR1 SGHAT and CDR2 FQNNGV. CDR3 size: 13 residues. In DNA, the CDR3 is TGTGCCAGCAGCCAACCGGGGGCAGATACGCAGTATTTT. Protein: CASSQPGADTQYF. Combining the CDR3 with reference TRBV11-2 and TRBJ2-3 gives the whole variable domain EAGVAQSPRYKIIEKRQSVAFWCNPISGHATLYWYQQILGQGPKLLIQFQNNGVVDDSQLPKDRFSAERLKGVDSTLKIQPAKLEDSAVYLCASSQPGADTQYFGPGTRLTVL.

The chain joins TRBV5-1 to TRBJ2-5, with 9 bases identical to TRBD1. CDR3 length: 15 amino acids. Trimming removed 5 bases from V and 5 bases from J; junction bases left unmatched: 10. Per the germline V gene, CDR1 is SGHRS and CDR2 is YFSETQ. CDR3 loop: CASSSRQGVRETQYF. The CDR3 DNA sequence: TGCGCCAGCAGTTCCCGACAGGGGGTTAGGGAGACCCAGTACTTC.

The chain employs TRBV27 and TRBJ1-5, with D perhaps TRBD1 (5 bases). V gave up 5 bases and J gave up 0 bases, with 8 bases separating them. This CDR3 is 14 amino acids long. The germline V gene encodes CDR1 MNHEY and CDR2 SMNVEV (reference sequence). The CDR3 region is CASSRTGSNQPQHF. The CDR3 nucleotides are TGTGCCAGCAGTCGAACAGGTAGCAATCAGCCCCAGCATTTT.

J is TRBJ1-5 and V is TRBV2, with TRBD1 identical over 7 bases. J lost 0 bases, V lost 2 bases, and 10 bases had no gene match. Germline V lookup: CDR1 SNHLY, CDR2 FYNNEI. CDR3 length: 18 residues. The CDR3 is CASSETRTGDYSNQPQHF. CDR3 coding DNA: TGTGCCAGCAGTGAAACCCGGACAGGAGATTATAGCAATCAGCCCCAGCATTTT.

This clone was picked up a small number of times. This chain joins TRBV13 and TRBJ2-5; the D gene is possibly TRBD1 (5 bases). V dropped 5 bases and J dropped 1 base, with 11 bases sitting between them. Germline CDR1 is PRHDT and CDR2 is FYEKMQ (reference sequence). The CDR3 is 14 amino acids. In DNA form, the CDR3 reads TGTGCCAGCAGCCTGACAGCTCTCCAAGAGACCCAGTACTTC. Its translation: CASSLTALQETQYF.

The CDR3: CASSRLPGIAEAFF. CDR3 bases: TGTGCCAGCAGCCGACTACCTGGGATCGCTGAAGCTTTCTTT. The rearrangement links TRBV14 to TRBJ1-1; D unclear. Germline lookup yields CDR1 SGHDN and CDR2 FVKESK. V lost 4 bases and J 6 bases, leaving 15 bases between the germline ends. The CDR3 runs to 14 residues.

This clone was seen only once. The chain couples TRBV30 to TRBJ1-4, with TRBD1 matching 7 bases. J gave up 3 bases and V 5 bases, and 3 bases lay outside the gene matches. The CDR3 length is 13 residues. The germline gives CDR1 GTSNPN, CDR2 SVGIG (reference sequence). CDR3 sequence: CAWVGTANEKLFF. The CDR3 nucleotides are TGTGCCTGGGTTGGGACAGCTAATGAAAAACTGTTTTTT.

V and J are TRBV24-1 and TRBJ2-5, with 8 nucleotides matching TRBD1. CDR3 length: 13 amino acids. Germline-derived CDR1 and CDR2 are KGHDR and SFDVKD. Unmatched junction bases numbered 4, after V lost 9 bases and J lost 2 bases. CDR3 sequence reads: CATSTGAQETQYF. The CDR3 DNA reads TGTGCCACCTCGACAGGGGCACAAGAGACCCAGTACTTC.

This clone has only a few counts. The J gene is TRBJ1-1, the V gene TRBV2, with D uncertain. Germline CDR1 SNHLY, CDR2 FYNNEI. V lost 1 base and J lost 4, with 10 bases in between. The length of the CDR3 is 14 residues. DNA of the CDR3: TGTGCCAGCAGTGAAGGAGGGTTTGGCACTGAAGCTTTCTTT. Translating gives CASSEGGFGTEAFF. The full variable domain, with the rest looked up from reference TRBV2 and TRBJ1-1, is EPEVTQTPSHQVTQMGQEVILRCVPISNHLYFYWYRQILGQKVEFLVSFYNNEISEKSEIFDDQFSVERPDGSNFTLKIRSTKLEDSAMYFCASSEGGFGTEAFFGQGTRLTVV.

The chain has TRBV29-1 and TRBJ2-1; tentatively, D is TRBD2 (5 bases). From germline, CDR1 is SQVTM and CDR2 ANQGSEA. This CDR3 has 15 residues. The germline V and J ends were trimmed by 6 bases and 6 bases, with 21 bases remaining between them. The chain's CDR3 is CSVPLHGVGSNEQFF. In DNA form, the CDR3 reads TGCAGCGTCCCTCTTCACGGGGTTGGGAGCAATGAGCAGTTCTTC.

This chain joins TRBV13 and TRBJ2-7; a possible D gene is TRBD2 (5 bases). Trimming stripped 1 base from V and 1 base from J, with 17 bases between. The CDR3 length is 17 residues. CDR1 and CDR2 from the germline V gene are PRHDT and FYEKMQ (reference sequence). CDR3 nucleotide sequence: TGTGCCAGCAGCTTAGTGGGCGGGCGCCAAGGATCCTACGAGCAGTACTTC. Residues: CASSLVGGRQGSYEQYF.

This clone was seen a few times. This chain connects TRBV5-4 to TRBJ2-7, with D tentatively TRBD2 (7 bases). V dropped 2 bases and J dropped 2 bases, with 20 bases sitting between them. The CDR3 spans 17 residues. The germline V gene has CDR1 SGHNT and CDR2 YYREEE (reference sequence). The CDR3 DNA is TGTGCCAGCAGCTTTACGCGGGGAGGGGGTCTCCCCTACGAGCAGTACTTC. This translates into CASSFTRGGGLPYEQYF.

This clone showed up just once. The chain couples TRBV2 to TRBJ1-6; tentative D call: TRBD1 (5 bases). Per the germline V gene, CDR1 is SNHLY and CDR2 is FYNNEI. V was cut by 6 bases and J by 1 base, with 13 bases left in between. This CDR3 comprises 16 residues. The CDR3 bases are TGTGCCAGCAGCTACTTTGGACATTCCTATAATTCACCCCTCCACTTT. Amino acid sequence: CASSYFGHSYNSPLHF.